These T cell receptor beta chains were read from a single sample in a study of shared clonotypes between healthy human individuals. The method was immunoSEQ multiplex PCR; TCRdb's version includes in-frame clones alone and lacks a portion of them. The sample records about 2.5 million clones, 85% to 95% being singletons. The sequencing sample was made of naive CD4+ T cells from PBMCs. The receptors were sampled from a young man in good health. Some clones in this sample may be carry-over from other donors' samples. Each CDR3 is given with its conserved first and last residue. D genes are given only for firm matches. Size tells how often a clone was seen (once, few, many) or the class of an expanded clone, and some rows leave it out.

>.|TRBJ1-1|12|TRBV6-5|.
TGTGCCAGCAGGAGGTGGGACACTGAAGCTTTCTTT
CASRRWDTEAFF
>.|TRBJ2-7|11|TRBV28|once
TGTGCCAGCAGTTTAAGGGCTGAGCAGTACTTC
CASSLRAEQYF
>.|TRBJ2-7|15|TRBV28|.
TGTGCCAGCAGTCGAAGGGGACTGGGCTCCTACGAGCAGTACTTC
CASSRRGLGSYEQYF
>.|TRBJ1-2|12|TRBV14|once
TGTGCCAGCAGCCGCAGTTTGGATGGCTACACCTTC
CASSRSLDGYTF
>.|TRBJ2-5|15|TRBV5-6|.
TGTGCCAGCAGCCGCGGGGTGGGGGCCCTAGAGACCCAGTACTTC
CASSRGVGALETQYF
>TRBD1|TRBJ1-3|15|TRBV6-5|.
TGTGCCAGCAGTTACCAGGGGGGCTCTGGAAACACCATATATTTT
CASSYQGGSGNTIYF
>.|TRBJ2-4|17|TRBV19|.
TGTGCCAGTAGTATCGGCGTAAAGCGGGCAGCCAAAAACATTCAGTACTTC
CASSIGVKRAAKNIQYF
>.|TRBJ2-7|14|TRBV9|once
TGTGCCAGCAGCGTCCTTGGGACCTACCACGAGCAGTACTTC
CASSVLGTYHEQYF
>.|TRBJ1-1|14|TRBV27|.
TGTGCCAGCAGCTTAGGACAGATCAACGCCGAAGCTTTCTTT
CASSLGQINAEAFF
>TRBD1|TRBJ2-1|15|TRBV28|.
TGTGCCAGCAGTTTAGTAGGGACAGGAGGGAATGAGCAGTTCTTC
CASSLVGTGGNEQFF
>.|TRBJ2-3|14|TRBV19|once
TGTGCCAGTAGTCCAGATACGTTCACAGATACGCAGTATTTT
CASSPDTFTDTQYF
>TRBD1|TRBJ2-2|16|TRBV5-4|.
TGTGCCAGCAGCGCTCCGGGACAGGGGACCACCGGGGAGCTGTTTTTT
CASSAPGQGTTGELFF
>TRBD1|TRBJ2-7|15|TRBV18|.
TGTGCCAGCTCACCTAGGATTGACAGGGACTACGAGCAGTACTTC
CASSPRIDRDYEQYF
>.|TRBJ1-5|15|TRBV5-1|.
TGCGCCAGCAGCTTGGGGGGGGCGAGCAATCAGCCCCAGCATTTT
CASSLGGASNQPQHF
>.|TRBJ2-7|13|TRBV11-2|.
TGTGCCAGCAGCTTAATGCGTCAGGGCGAGCAGTACTTC
CASSLMRQGEQYF
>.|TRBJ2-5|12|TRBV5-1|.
TGCGCCAGCAGCGAAAACTGGGAGACCCAGTACTTC
CASSENWETQYF
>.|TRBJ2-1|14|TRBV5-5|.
TGTGCCAGCAGCTTGGAACTCCAATACAATGAGCAGTTCTTC
CASSLELQYNEQFF
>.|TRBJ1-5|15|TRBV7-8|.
TGTGCCAGCAGCTTAGTCGGGAACAACAATCAGCCCCAGCATTTT
CASSLVGNNNQPQHF
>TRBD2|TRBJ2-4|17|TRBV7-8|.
TGTGCCAGCAGCTCCGGGAGGGCCGGTATGGCCAAAAACATTCAGTACTTC
CASSSGRAGMAKNIQYF
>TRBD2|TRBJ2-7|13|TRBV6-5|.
TGTGCCAGCAGCGACGGACTAGCACTCGAGCAGTACTTC
CASSDGLALEQYF
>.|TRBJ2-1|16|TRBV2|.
TGTGCCAGCTCCCGCTTCCCTTCGAGCTCCTACAATGAGCAGTTCTTC
CASSRFPSSSYNEQFF
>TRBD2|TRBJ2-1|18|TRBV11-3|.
TGTGCCAGCAGCTCCAGACTAGCGGGAGGGCCTAGAGGCAATGAGCAGTTCTTC
CASSSRLAGGPRGNEQFF
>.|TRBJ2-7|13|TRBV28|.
TGTGCCAGCAGGGTCGGGACGGCCTACGAGCAGTACTTC
CASRVGTAYEQYF
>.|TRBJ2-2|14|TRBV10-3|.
TGTGCCATCAAGCTAGGCCTCGGGACCGGGGAGCTGTTTTTT
CAIKLGLGTGELFF
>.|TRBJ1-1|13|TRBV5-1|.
TGCGCCAGCAAGGGAGCGATGAACACTGAAGCTTTCTTT
CASKGAMNTEAFF
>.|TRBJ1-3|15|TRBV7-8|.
TGTGCCAGCAGCTTAGGGGCGAGTCCTGGAAACACCATATATTTT
CASSLGASPGNTIYF
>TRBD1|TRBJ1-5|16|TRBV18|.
TGTGCCAGCTCACCAACCGGGACAGGGGGCCGTCAGCCCCAGCATTTT
CASSPTGTGGRQPQHF
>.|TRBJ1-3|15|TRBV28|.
TGTGCCAGCAGTCCGGACTACACCTCTGGGAACACCATATATTTT
CASSPDYTSGNTIYF
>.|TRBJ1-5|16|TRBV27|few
TGTGCCAGCAGCGCGGGGGGGGCGAGGAACAATCAGCCCCAGCATTTT
CASSAGGARNNQPQHF
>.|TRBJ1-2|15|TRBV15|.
TGTGCCACCAGCAGAGGGAGGGGGATGGGATATGGCTACACCTTC
CATSRGRGMGYGYTF
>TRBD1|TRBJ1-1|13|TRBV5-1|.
TGCGCCAGCAGCTGGGAGGGACAGACTGAAGCTTTCTTT
CASSWEGQTEAFF
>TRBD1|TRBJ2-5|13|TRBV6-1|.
TGTGCCAGCAGTCGGCGGACAGGGGAGACCCAGTACTTC
CASSRRTGETQYF
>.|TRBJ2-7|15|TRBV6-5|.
TGTGCCAGCAGACCATGGGGGGGACAGACCTACGAGCAGTACTTC
CASRPWGGQTYEQYF
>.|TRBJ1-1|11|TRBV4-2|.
TGTGCCACCGGGAGGAACACTGAAGCTTTCTTT
CATGRNTEAFF
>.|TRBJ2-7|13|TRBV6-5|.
TGTGCCAGCGGGGAGGGACACTTCTACGAGCAGTACTTC
CASGEGHFYEQYF
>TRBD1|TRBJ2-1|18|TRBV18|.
TGTGCCAGCTCACCACTCTACGACAGGGGGAGCTCCTACAATGAGCAGTTCTTC
CASSPLYDRGSSYNEQFF
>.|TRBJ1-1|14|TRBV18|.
TGTGCCAGCTCACCAAAGGGAACAAACACTGAAGCTTTCTTT
CASSPKGTNTEAFF
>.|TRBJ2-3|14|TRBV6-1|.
TGTGCCAGCTCCGTCCGGGACTCTACAGATACGCAGTATTTT
CASSVRDSTDTQYF
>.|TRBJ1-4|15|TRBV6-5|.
TGTGCCAGCAGTTACTCGTCGAGCTCCCATGAAAAACTGTTTTTT
CASSYSSSSHEKLFF
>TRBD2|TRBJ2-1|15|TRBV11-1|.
TGTGCCAGCAGCACCCAGCGGGAGGGGTACAATGAGCAGTTCTTC
CASSTQREGYNEQFF
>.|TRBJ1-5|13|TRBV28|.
TGTGCCAGCAGTTCCATGGGCAATCAGCCCCAGCATTTT
CASSSMGNQPQHF